This T cell receptor beta chain emerged from a study of cytomegalovirus exposure and HLA in healthy donors. Findings of the study overall: As a later analysis revealed, most CMV-associated TCR beta chains appeared HLA-restricted.

Concerning this clone itself: The antigen remains unidentified.

At collection, donors were nominally healthy, but unrecorded immune exposures were probable. The CDR3 spans 15 residues. The germline V gene has CDR1 GTSNPN and CDR2 SVGIG (reference sequence). V shed 3 bases and J shed 3 bases, with 14 bases lying between them. Amplification used 60 Vbeta primers and 13 Jbeta primers. The data were produced by immunoSEQ multiplex PCR, yet TCRdb's version contains in-frame clones alone and is incomplete. The data contain some 40,000 clones, about 53% of them singletons. The TCR was taken from a woman between 40 and 50 years old in good health and CMV-seropositive. The chain couples TRBV30 to TRBJ2-2; tentative D call: TRBD2 (7 bases). The sequencing sample was made of PBMCs. The DNA for the CDR3 is TGTGCCTGGAGACCCGGGGGGCCTGACACCGGGGAGCTGTTTTTT. This gives the protein CAWRPGGPDTGELFF.